The sequence of this T cell receptor beta chain was determined in a study of blood T cell repertoires in COVID-19. Overall study context: Samples of COVID-19 (acute and convalescent) were obtained from the United States, Italy and Spain. PBMCs, B-cell-depleted T cells, or T cells provided the cDNA or gDNA that made up the material.

Authors' data handling: Amplification from reference gene primers served as the basis for estimated nucleated cell counts. Using immunoSEQ multiplex PCR, the repertoire was profiled, and TCRdb retains in-frame clones only, with some absent. Clonal size and the V and J genes are those of that table, whereas D and trimming came from the DNA. The data show about 150,000 clones, approximately 78% seen once. Sequencing input: peripheral blood. The TCR sequence derives from a man older than 75 with acute or convalescent COVID-19.

CDR3 residues: CASSRGPVRTEAFF. The DNA for the CDR3 is TGTGCCAGCAGTAGGGGGCCCGTTAGAACTGAAGCTTTCTTT. The chain links TRBV28 to TRBJ1-1; 7 bases are a match to TRBD1. The CDR3 sequence is 14 residues long. From germline, CDR1 is MDHEN and CDR2 SYDVKM. V lost 5 bases, J lost 5 bases, and 8 bases stayed unmatched.